This T cell receptor beta chain was documented in a study of T cell changes during pregnancy in multiple sclerosis. Profiling relied on immunoSEQ multiplex PCR, and the TCRdb table lists in-frame clones only, not all of them. The table lists 40,000 to 55,000 clones, roughly 87% of them singletons. Specimen: CD4+ T cells from peripheral blood mononuclear cells, collected after pregnancy. The origin of this receptor is a female donor with multiple sclerosis, enrolled in a pregnancy study.

The CDR3: CSEPGQGVNQPQHF. In nucleotides, the CDR3 is TGCAGTGAGCCGGGACAGGGCGTTAATCAGCCCCAGCATTTT. The gene calls are TRBV29-1 and TRBJ1-5, with 9 nucleotides matching TRBD1. The CDR3 spans 14 residues. From germline, CDR1 is SQVTM and CDR2 ANQGSEA.